The 2 T cell receptor beta chains in this list originate from one sample, sequenced in a study of blood T cells in healthy people across ages. Then a second PCR, running roughly 7 to 11 cycles, was carried out with a sample-barcoded 5' primer and a J-beta primer mix. TCRdb reanalysed the 5' RACE reads using MiXCR and keeps one entry per CDR3 protein. The sample holds roughly 720,000 distinct CDR3 sequences; approximately 55% are singletons and the top ten take approximately 40%. Sequenced: blood. The receptors were sampled from a man older than 75 in good health.

CDR3 loop: CASSLVGGTWGEQYF. CDR3 nucleotide sequence: TGCGCCAGCAGCTTGGTTGGCGGAACTTGGGGCGAGCAGTACTTC. The chain employs TRBV5-1 and TRBJ2-7; no definite D call. With 0 bases removed from V and 6 bases from J, the gap between germline ends came to 16 bases. CDR3 length equals 15 residues. The germline V gene encodes CDR1 SGHRS and CDR2 YFSETQ.

The chain combines TRBV20-1 with TRBJ1-4; D is unresolved. V was clipped by 3 bases and J by 4 bases, with 15 bases between them. This CDR3 contains 15 residues. CDR1 and CDR2 from the germline V gene are DFQATT and SNEGSKA (reference sequence). DNA for the CDR3: TGCAGTGCTAGGGCCGGGATTAACAATAATGAAAAACTGTTTTTT. This sequence encodes CSARAGINNNEKLFF.